The subject of this entry is one T cell receptor (beta chain). The antigen is unknown. Assay used: immunoSEQ multiplex PCR; TCRdb lists only in-frame clones, some missing. The sample consists of 65,000 to 85,000 clones, 87% of them appearing once. This sample stems from a study of graft-versus-host responses after intestinal transplantation. V shed 5 bases and J shed 1 base, with 11 bases lying between them. The CDR3 totals 14 residues. Germline V gene lookup returns CDR1 SGHTA and CDR2 FQGNSA. The sequence was obtained from a human donor who was the organ donor for an intestinal transplant. The sequences come from unstimulated CD8+ T cells sorted from spleen or lymph node cells, collected before transplant. The V and J genes are TRBV7-2 and TRBJ1-1; D not resolved. The CDR3 is CASSRPDGNTEAFF. CDR3 coding DNA: TGTGCCAGCAGCCGCCCCGACGGGAACACTGAAGCTTTCTTT.